Below are 10 T cell receptor beta chains sequenced from a single sample in a study of blood T cell repertoires in COVID-19. Profiled with immunoSEQ multiplex PCR; TCRdb holds only in-frame clones, not every one. Here the sample spans some 170,000 clones, 80% to 90% being singletons. Sequencing was carried out using peripheral blood. These receptors originate from a woman between 65 and 79 years old with COVID-19, enrolled during active disease.

The chain carries TRBV29-1 and TRBJ2-4; weak D call: TRBD1 (6 bases). CDR3 length: 12 amino acids. Trimming removed 4 bases from V and 8 bases from J, with 12 bases in between. Germline CDR1 reads SQVTM; CDR2 reads ANQGSEA. This CDR3 is CSVGQGLDIQYF. In nucleotides, the CDR3 is TGCAGCGTTGGTCAGGGGCTGGACATTCAGTACTTC.

The chain employs TRBV3-1 (or the pseudogene TRBV3-2) and TRBJ2-7; the match to TRBD2 covers 10 bases. J gave up 9 bases and V 1 base, and 6 bases lay outside the gene matches. The germline V gene has CDR1 LGHDT and CDR2 YNNKEL (reference sequence). The CDR3 runs to 14 residues. Here the CDR3 DNA reads TGTGCCAGCAGCCAAGGTAGCGGGAGGAATTTGCAGTACTTC. It codes for CASSQGSGRNLQYF.

The chain is built from TRBV28 and TRBJ1-3; D possibly corresponds to TRBD1 (6 bases). Per the germline V gene, CDR1 is MDHEN and CDR2 is SYDVKM. Trimming removed 4 bases at V and 0 bases at J, with 16 bases between. The CDR3 spans 17 residues. CDR3 sequence reads: CASSSPRGGRSGNTIYF. CDR3 nucleotides: TGTGCCAGCAGTTCCCCCCGAGGGGGTCGCTCTGGAAACACCATATATTTT.

This chain joins TRBV6-5 and TRBJ2-7; 9 bases map to TRBD1. The CDR3 length is 13 residues. V shed 6 bases, J shed 3 bases, and the junction held 3 bases outside the gene matches. The germline gives CDR1 MNHEY, CDR2 SVGAGI. The CDR3 spells CASRQGAVYEQYF. The DNA of the CDR3 is TGTGCCAGCAGACAGGGGGCCGTCTACGAGCAGTACTTC.

This sequence joins TRBV6-2 or TRBV6-3 and TRBJ2-7, with D perhaps TRBD1 (5 bases). The ends were cut back, 4 bases at V and 4 bases at J, with 11 bases in the middle. This CDR3 contains 13 residues. Looked up from germline, CDR1 is MNHEY and CDR2 is SVGEGT. CDR3 region: CASSSLTVYEQYF. The CDR3 nucleotides are TGTGCCAGCAGTTCCCTGACAGTTTACGAGCAGTACTTC.

This chain links TRBV30 with TRBJ2-2; no firm D call. The CDR3 spans 14 residues. Germline V lookup: CDR1 GTSNPN, CDR2 SVGIG (reference sequence). V gave up 0 bases and J gave up 4 bases, with 9 bases separating them. The CDR3 DNA reads as TGTGCCTGGAGTGTACGGTTAATCACCGGGGAGCTGTTTTTT. Protein: CAWSVRLITGELFF.

V usage is TRBV6-5 and J usage is TRBJ2-7; TRBD1 matches 8 bases. Trimming cost V 2 bases and J 4 bases; bases outside gene matches: 10. This CDR3 has 16 amino acids. Germline CDR1 MNHEY, CDR2 SVGAGI. The CDR3 spells CASSYPPSRDRYEQYF. The CDR3 DNA follows: TGTGCCAGCAGTTACCCACCGTCCCGGGACAGGTACGAGCAGTACTTC.

V usage is TRBV27 and J usage is TRBJ2-7, with a weak D call TRBD1 (6 bases). V lost 7 bases to trimming and J lost 0 bases, with 22 bases between them. The germline gives CDR1 MNHEY, CDR2 SMNVEV (reference sequence). The CDR3 is 17 amino acids. The CDR3 DNA sequence: TGTGCCAGCAACCCATTCCGGACAGACTTTAGCTCCTACGAGCAGTACTTC. It specifies CASNPFRTDFSSYEQYF.

The V call is TRBV19, the J call TRBJ1-2; no definite D call. The V end lost 8 bases, the J end lost 8 bases, and 15 bases lay between the germline ends. CDR1 and CDR2 (germline): LNHDA, SQIVND (reference sequence). The length of the CDR3 is 12 residues. The CDR3 sequence is CASGPSGGGYTF. The CDR3 DNA reads TGTGCCAGTGGGCCCTCGGGAGGGGGCTACACCTTC.

The chain joins TRBV2 to TRBJ2-3; 8 bases are a match to TRBD2. Trimming at V came to 5 bases and at J to 0 bases, leaving 13 bases not matched to a gene. CDR1 is SNHLY and CDR2 is FYNNEI in the germline V gene. CDR3 length: 18 amino acids. This chain's CDR3 is CASSLKSRGGLSTDTQYF. The DNA of the CDR3 is TGTGCCAGCAGTCTAAAAAGTCGGGGGGGCCTAAGCACAGATACGCAGTATTTT.